This T cell receptor (beta chain) was obtained from a study of T cell repertoires in cytomegalovirus infection. Turning to the study itself: Public TCR beta signatures marked donors with CMV infection and the matching HLA.

CDR3 length: 15 amino acids. The germline CDR1 and CDR2 sequences are SEHNR and FQNEAQ (reference sequence). The ends lost 3 bases at V and 7 bases at J; junction bases unmatched: 11. TCRdb re-called the reads with MiXCR, one entry per CDR3 protein. The data contain about 260,000 distinct CDR3 sequences, roughly 13% of them singletons. This clonotype was seen at least ten times. This TCR was recovered from a human donor in good health (CMV status not recorded). Some clones in this sample may be carry-over from other donors' samples. The specimen was PBMCs. V gene TRBV7-9 combines with J gene TRBJ2-7, with 8 bases identical to TRBD2. CDR3 residues: CASSLETSEKYEQYF. CDR3 nucleotide sequence: TGTGCCAGCAGCTTGGAGACTAGCGAGAAATATGAGCAGTACTTC.